This TCR beta chain is from a study of blood T cells in healthy people across ages. PBMCs were isolated at a quantity of at least 6 million per sample. A minimum of 5.5 micrograms of total RNA was extracted per sample. Then a second PCR, running about 6 to 12 cycles, was carried out with a sample-barcoded 5' primer and a J-beta primer mix. TCRdb reprocessed the 5' RACE reads via MiXCR and lists one record per CDR3 protein. The sample contains 550,000 to 700,000 distinct CDR3 sequences, 25% to 30% of which appear only once. The germline gives CDR1 KGHSH, CDR2 LQKENI. Trimming removed 0 bases at V and 0 bases at J, with 15 bases between. The length of the CDR3 is 17 residues. This clonotype was found a few times.

The chain employs TRBV18 and TRBJ2-7; D is unresolved. Material for sequencing was blood. The origin of this receptor is a woman in her 70s in good health. The DNA for the CDR3 is TGTGCCAGCTCACCACCGGCTGGGCAGGCACGCTCCTACGAGCAGTACTTC. Translating gives CASSPPAGQARSYEQYF.